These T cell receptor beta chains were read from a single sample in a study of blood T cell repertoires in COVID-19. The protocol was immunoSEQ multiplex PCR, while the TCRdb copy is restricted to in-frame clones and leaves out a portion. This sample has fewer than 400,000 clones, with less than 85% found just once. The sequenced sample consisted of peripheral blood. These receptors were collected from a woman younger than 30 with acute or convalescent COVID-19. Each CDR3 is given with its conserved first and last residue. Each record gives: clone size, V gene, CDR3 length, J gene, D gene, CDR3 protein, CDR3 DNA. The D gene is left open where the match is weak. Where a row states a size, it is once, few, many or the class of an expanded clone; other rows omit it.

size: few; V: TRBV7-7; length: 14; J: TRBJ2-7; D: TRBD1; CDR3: CASSPGTGVYEQYF; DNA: TGTGCCAGCAGCCCCGGGACAGGGGTTTACGAGCAGTACTTC
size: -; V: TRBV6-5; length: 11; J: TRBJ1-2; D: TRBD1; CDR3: CASIRQGYYTF; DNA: TGTGCCAGTATCAGACAGGGTTACTACACCTTC
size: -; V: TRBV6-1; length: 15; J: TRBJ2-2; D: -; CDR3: CASSEGGSYTGELFF; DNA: TGTGCCAGCAGTGAAGGAGGGTCCTACACCGGGGAGCTGTTTTTT
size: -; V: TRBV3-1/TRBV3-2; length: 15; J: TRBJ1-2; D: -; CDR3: CASSQGSGDYSGYTF; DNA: TGTGCCAGCAGCCAAGGCTCCGGGGACTACAGTGGCTACACCTTC
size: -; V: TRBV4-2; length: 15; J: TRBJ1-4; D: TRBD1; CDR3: CASSLAGTANEKLFF; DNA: TGTGCCAGCAGCCTAGCCGGGACAGCGAATGAAAAACTGTTTTTT
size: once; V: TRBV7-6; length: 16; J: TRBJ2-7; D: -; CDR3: CASSLASRGSSYEQYF; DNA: TGTGCCAGCAGCTTAGCGTCGCGCGGTTCCTCCTACGAGCAGTACTTC
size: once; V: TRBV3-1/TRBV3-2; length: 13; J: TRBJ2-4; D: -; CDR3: CASSQRDRTIQYF; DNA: TGTGCCAGCAGCCAACGGGATAGGACCATTCAGTACTTC
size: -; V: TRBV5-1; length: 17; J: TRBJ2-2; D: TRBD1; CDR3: CASSPLPGQGDTGELFF; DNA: TGCGCCAGCAGCCCTCTTCCGGGACAGGGAGACACCGGGGAGCTGTTTTTT
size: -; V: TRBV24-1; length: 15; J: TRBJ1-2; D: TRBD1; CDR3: CATSVPSGDRYGYTF; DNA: TGTGCCACCAGTGTCCCCTCGGGGGACAGATATGGCTACACCTTC
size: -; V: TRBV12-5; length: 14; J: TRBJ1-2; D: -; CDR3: CASARHVGELGYTF; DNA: TGTGCTAGTGCCAGACATGTAGGGGAACTTGGCTACACCTTC
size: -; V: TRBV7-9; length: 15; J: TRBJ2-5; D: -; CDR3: CASSLERTAQETQYF; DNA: TGTGCCAGCAGCTTAGAGCGGACAGCCCAAGAGACCCAGTACTTC
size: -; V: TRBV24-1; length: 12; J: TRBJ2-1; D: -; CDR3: CATSRLYNEQFF; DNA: TGTGCCACCAGCCGACTGTACAATGAGCAGTTCTTC
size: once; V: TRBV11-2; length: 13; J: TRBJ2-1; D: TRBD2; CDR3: CASDSGGYNEQFF; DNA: TGTGCTTCCGACAGCGGGGGTTACAATGAGCAGTTCTTC
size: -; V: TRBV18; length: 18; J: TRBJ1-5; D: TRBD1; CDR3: CASSGITTGLRSNQPQHF; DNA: TGTGCCAGCTCAGGGATCACGACAGGGCTTAGAAGCAATCAGCCCCAGCATTTT
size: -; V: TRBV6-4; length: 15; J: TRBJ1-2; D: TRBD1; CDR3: CASTTVAGQGDGYTF; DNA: TGTGCCAGCACTACGGTAGCGGGACAGGGTGATGGCTACACCTTC
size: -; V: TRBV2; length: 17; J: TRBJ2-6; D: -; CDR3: CASSVGRASIGANVLTF; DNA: TGTGCCAGCAGTGTAGGCAGGGCCTCGATAGGGGCCAACGTCCTGACTTTC
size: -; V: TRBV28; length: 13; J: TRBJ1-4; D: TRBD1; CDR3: CASRDRAAEKLFF; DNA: TGTGCCAGCCGGGACAGGGCCGCGGAAAAACTGTTTTTT
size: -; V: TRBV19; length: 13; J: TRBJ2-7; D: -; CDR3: CASTRTPPYEQYF; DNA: TGTGCCAGTACTAGAACTCCCCCCTACGAGCAGTACTTC
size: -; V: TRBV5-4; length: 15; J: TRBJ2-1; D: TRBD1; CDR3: CASSSRTGAYNEQFF; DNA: TGTGCCAGCAGCTCACGGACAGGGGCCTACAATGAGCAGTTCTTC
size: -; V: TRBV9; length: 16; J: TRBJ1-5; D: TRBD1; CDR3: CASSVGGDSKNQPQHF; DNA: TGTGCCAGCAGCGTAGGTGGGGACAGCAAGAATCAGCCCCAGCATTTT
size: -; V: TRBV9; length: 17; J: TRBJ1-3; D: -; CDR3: CASSVDRAGVAGNTIYF; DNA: TGTGCCAGCAGCGTAGATAGGGCAGGGGTGGCTGGAAACACCATATATTTT
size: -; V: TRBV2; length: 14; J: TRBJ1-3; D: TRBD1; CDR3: CASEQGVSGNTIYF; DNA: TGTGCCAGCGAGCAGGGGGTCTCTGGAAACACCATATATTTT
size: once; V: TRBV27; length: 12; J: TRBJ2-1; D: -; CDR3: CASSAGYNEQFF; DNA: TGTGCCAGCAGCGCGGGGTACAATGAGCAGTTCTTC
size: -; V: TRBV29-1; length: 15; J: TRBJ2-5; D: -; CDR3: CSVDSLFDTEETQYF; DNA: TGCAGCGTTGATTCACTGTTCGACACCGAAGAGACCCAGTACTTC
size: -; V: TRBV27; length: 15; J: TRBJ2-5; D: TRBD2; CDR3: CASSPSGGARETQYF; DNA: TGTGCCAGCAGTCCTAGCGGGGGGGCTAGGGAGACCCAGTACTTC
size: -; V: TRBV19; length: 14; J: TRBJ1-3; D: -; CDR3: CASRMGFSGNTIYF; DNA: TGTGCCAGTAGGATGGGCTTCTCTGGAAACACCATATATTTT
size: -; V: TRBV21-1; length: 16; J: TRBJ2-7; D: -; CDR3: CASTGRGTGTLSEQYF; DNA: TGTGCCAGCACCGGCCGGGGGACAGGGACCTTAAGTGAGCAGTACTTC
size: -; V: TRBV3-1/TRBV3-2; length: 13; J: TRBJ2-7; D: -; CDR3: CASSVDSSYEQYF; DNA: TGTGCCAGCAGCGTCGACAGTTCCTACGAGCAGTACTTC
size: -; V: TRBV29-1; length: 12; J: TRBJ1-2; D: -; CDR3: CSVEEETYGYTF; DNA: TGCAGCGTTGAAGAGGAGACCTATGGCTACACCTTC
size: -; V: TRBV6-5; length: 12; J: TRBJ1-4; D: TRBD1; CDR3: CASSRQGEKLFF; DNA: TGTGCCAGCAGTAGACAGGGTGAAAAACTGTTTTTT
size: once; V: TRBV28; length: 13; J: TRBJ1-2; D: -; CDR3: CATPGLGYYGYTF; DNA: TGTGCCACTCCAGGGTTGGGGTACTATGGCTACACCTTC
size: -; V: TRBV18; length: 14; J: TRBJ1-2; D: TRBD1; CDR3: CASSPDRDPYGYTF; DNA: TGTGCCAGCTCACCCGACAGGGACCCATATGGCTACACCTTC
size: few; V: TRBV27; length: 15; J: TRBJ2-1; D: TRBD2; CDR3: CASSPRTSGMGEQFF; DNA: TGTGCCAGCAGTCCGAGGACTAGCGGGATGGGTGAGCAGTTCTTC
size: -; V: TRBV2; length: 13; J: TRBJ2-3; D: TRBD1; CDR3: CAIDRGRTDTQYF; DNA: TGTGCCATCGACAGGGGCCGCACAGATACGCAGTATTTT
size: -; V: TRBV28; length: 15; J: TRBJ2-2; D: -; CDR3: CASSTGILGTGELFF; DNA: TGTGCCAGCAGCACAGGGATCCTCGGAACCGGGGAGCTGTTTTTT
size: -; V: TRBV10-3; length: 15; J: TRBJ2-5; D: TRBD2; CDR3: CAISNGRGGQETQYF; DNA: TGTGCCATCAGTAATGGGCGGGGAGGGCAAGAGACCCAGTACTTC
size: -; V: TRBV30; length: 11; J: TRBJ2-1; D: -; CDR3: CAWSVSNEQFF; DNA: TGTGCCTGGAGTGTCTCTAATGAGCAGTTCTTC
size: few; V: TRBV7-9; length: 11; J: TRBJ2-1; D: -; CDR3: CASSPIIEQFF; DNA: TGTGCCAGCAGCCCTATTATTGAGCAGTTCTTC
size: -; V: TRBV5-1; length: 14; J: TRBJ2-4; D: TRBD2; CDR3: CASSFGLGKNIQYF; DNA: TGCGCCAGCAGCTTCGGACTAGGCAAAAACATTCAGTACTTC
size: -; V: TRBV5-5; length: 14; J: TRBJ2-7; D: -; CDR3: CASSVRRDTYEQYF; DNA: TGTGCCAGCAGCGTCCGCCGGGACACCTACGAGCAGTACTTC
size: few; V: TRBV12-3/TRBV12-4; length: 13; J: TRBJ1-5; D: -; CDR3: CASSLQMNQPQHF; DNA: TGTGCCAGCAGTTTACAGATGAATCAGCCCCAGCATTTT
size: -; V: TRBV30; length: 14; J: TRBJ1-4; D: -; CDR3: CAWSVNRKGEKLFF; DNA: TGTGCCTGGAGTGTAAACAGGAAGGGAGAAAAACTGTTTTTT
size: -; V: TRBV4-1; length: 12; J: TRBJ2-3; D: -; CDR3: CAVGGGTDTQYF; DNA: TGCGCCGTAGGGGGGGGGACAGATACGCAGTATTTT
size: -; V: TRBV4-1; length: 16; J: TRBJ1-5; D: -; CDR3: CASSQVAGAFNQPQHF; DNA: TGCGCCAGCAGCCAAGTGGCAGGGGCCTTCAATCAGCCCCAGCATTTT
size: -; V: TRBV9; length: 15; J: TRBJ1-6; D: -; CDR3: CASSVGTANNSPLHF; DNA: TGTGCCAGCAGCGTAGGGACAGCTAATAATTCACCCCTCCACTTT
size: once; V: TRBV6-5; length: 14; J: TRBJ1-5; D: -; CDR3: CASSPAGGGQPQHF; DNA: TGTGCCAGCAGCCCCGCTGGGGGCGGGCAGCCCCAGCATTTT
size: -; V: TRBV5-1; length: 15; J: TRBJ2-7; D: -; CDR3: CASSPDLTGISEQYF; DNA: TGCGCCAGCAGCCCCGACCTAACAGGGATTTCCGAGCAGTACTTC
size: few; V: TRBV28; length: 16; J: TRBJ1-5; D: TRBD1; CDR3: CASSSRRQGGNQPQHF; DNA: TGTGCCAGCAGTTCCCGCCGACAGGGAGGCAATCAGCCCCAGCATTTT
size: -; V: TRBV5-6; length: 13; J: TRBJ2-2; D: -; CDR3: CASSRGLTGELFF; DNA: TGTGCCAGCAGCCGAGGGTTAACCGGGGAGCTGTTTTTT
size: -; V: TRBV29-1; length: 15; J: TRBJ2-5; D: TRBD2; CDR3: CSVDVAGASGETQYF; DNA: TGCAGCGTTGACGTAGCGGGGGCATCGGGTGAGACCCAGTACTTC
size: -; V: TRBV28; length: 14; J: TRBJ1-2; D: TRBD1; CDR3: CASRRQGAGYGYTF; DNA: TGTGCCAGCAGAAGACAGGGGGCAGGGTATGGCTACACCTTC
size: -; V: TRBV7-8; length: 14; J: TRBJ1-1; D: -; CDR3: CASSPHSMNTEAFF; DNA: TGTGCCAGCAGCCCCCACAGCATGAACACTGAAGCTTTCTTT
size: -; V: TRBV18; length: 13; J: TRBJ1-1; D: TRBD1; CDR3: CASSPGQFPEAFF; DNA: TGTGCCAGCTCACCGGGACAGTTCCCTGAAGCTTTCTTT